The sequence of this T cell receptor (beta chain) was determined in a study of shared clonotypes between healthy human individuals. Only Caucasian adults living in Nashville, Tennessee made up the donor group. Sequenced by immunoSEQ multiplex PCR; TCRdb stores in-frame clones only, minus some. The data show approximately 2.3 million clones, about 92% seen once. The sequencing sample was made of naive CD4+ T cells from PBMCs. Subset given: CD45RA+ positively selected. The TCR sequence derives from a man younger than 30 in good health. Some clones in this sample may be carry-over from other donors' samples.

This CDR3 reads CASSVGQGWGNTEAFF. Written as DNA, the CDR3 is TGTGCCAGCAGCGTCGGACAGGGCTGGGGGAACACTGAAGCTTTCTTT. The chain carries TRBV9 and TRBJ1-1; TRBD1 agrees at 8 bases. Germline loops: CDR1 SGDLS, CDR2 YYNGEE. Losses at the gene ends were 2 bases for V and 1 base for J; bases not matched to a gene: 7. The CDR3 is 16 residues long.